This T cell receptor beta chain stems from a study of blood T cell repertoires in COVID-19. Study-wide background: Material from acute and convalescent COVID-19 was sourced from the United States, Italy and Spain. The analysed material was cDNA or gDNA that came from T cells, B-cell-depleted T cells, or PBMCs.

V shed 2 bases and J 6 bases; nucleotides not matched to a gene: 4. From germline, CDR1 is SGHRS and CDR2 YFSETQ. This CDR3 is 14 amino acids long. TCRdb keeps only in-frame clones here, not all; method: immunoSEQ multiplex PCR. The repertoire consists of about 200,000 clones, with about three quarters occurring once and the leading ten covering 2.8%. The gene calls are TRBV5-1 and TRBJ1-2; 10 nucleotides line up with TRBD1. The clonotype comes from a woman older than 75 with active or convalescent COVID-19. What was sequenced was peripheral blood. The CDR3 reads CASSFSGQGDGYTF. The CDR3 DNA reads TGCGCCAGCAGCTTTTCCGGACAGGGGGATGGCTACACCTTC.